This T cell receptor (beta chain) was recorded in a study of blood T cell repertoires in COVID-19. V lost 4 bases and J lost 2; bases outside the gene matches: 8. This CDR3 spans 17 amino acids. Per the germline V gene, CDR1 is SGHDT and CDR2 is YYEEEE. Assay used: immunoSEQ multiplex PCR; TCRdb lists only in-frame clones, some missing. Of about 400,000 clones listed, roughly 87% were seen once; the top ten hold 2% to 2.5%. The TCR originated in a woman between 40 and 55 years old with acute COVID-19. The sample taken for sequencing was PBMCs or T cells enriched from blood (not recorded which). J is TRBJ2-2 and V is TRBV5-6, with TRBD1 matching over 10 bases. The CDR3 region has the DNA TGTGCCAGCAGCCCGTTAGGGACAGGGGCAAACACCGGGGAGCTGTTTTTT. Residues: CASSPLGTGANTGELFF.